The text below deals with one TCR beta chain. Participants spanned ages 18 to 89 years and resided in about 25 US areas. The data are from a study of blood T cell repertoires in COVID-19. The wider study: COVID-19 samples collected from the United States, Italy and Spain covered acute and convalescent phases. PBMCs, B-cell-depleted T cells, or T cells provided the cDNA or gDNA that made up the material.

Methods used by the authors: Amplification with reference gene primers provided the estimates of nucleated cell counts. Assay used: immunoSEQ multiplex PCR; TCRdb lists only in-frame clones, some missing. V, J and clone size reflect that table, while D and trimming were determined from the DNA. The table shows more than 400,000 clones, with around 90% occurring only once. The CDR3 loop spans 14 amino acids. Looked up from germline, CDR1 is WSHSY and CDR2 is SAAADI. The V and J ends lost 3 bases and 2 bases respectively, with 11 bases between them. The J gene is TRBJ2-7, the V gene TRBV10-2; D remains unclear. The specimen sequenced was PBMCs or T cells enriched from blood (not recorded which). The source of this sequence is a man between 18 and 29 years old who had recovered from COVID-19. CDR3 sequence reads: CASSDQYRAYEQYF. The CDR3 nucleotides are TGCGCCAGCAGTGATCAGTACAGAGCCTACGAGCAGTACTTC.